Given below is one TCR beta chain in context. Its target is not known. This entry belongs to a study of cytomegalovirus exposure and HLA in healthy donors. Findings and limits, study-wide: The study flagged 150 to 200 TCR beta chains as cytomegalovirus-associated. TCR beta sequences reportedly predicted most subjects' HLA-A and HLA-B alleles accurately.

The PCR ran on 60 Vbeta and 13 Jbeta primers. The method was immunoSEQ multiplex PCR; TCRdb's version includes in-frame clones alone and lacks a portion of them. The top ten hold around 4% of the sample, which has approximately 120,000 clones, about 74% seen once. Germline assignment: CDR1 MDHEN and CDR2 SYDVKM. The J segment lost 5 bases and the V segment lost 5 bases, leaving 9 bases of the junction unmatched. The CDR3 totals 15 residues. The chain couples TRBV28 to TRBJ2-3, with TRBD2 matching 8 bases. Sample: PBMCs. This receptor was identified in a woman aged 45 to 65 in good health and CMV-seropositive. The CDR3 bases are TGTGCCAGCAGTGGCCGGGGACTAGAGGGAGATACGCAGTATTTT. Translated, it gives CASSGRGLEGDTQYF.